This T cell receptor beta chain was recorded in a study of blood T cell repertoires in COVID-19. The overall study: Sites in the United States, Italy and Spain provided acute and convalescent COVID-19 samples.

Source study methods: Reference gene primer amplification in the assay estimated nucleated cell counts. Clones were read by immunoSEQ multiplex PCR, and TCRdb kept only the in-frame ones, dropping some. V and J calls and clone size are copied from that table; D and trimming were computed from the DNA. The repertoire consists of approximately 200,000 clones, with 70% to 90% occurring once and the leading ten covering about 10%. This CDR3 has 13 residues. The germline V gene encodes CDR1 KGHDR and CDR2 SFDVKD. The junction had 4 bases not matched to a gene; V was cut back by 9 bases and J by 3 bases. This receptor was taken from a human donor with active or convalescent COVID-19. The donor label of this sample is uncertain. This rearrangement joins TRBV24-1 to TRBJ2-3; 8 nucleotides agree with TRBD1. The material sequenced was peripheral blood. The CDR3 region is CATSTGVTDTQYF. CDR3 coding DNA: TGTGCCACCTCGACAGGGGTAACAGATACGCAGTATTTT.